The 24 T cell receptor beta chains reported below all come from one sample, sequenced in a study of cytomegalovirus exposure and HLA in healthy donors. The PCR had 60 Vbeta and 13 Jbeta primers. TCRdb's copy holds only in-frame clones and misses some; the assay was immunoSEQ multiplex PCR. The data hold approximately 170,000 clones, with approximately 77% observed a single time. Specimen: PBMCs. The source is a male donor in good health and CMV-seronegative.

J is TRBJ1-4 and V is TRBV12-5, with D possibly matching TRBD1 (5 bases). Germline assignment: CDR1 LGHNT and CDR2 FRNRAP. Trimming pared 4 bases from V and 0 bases from J, leaving 12 bases between. The CDR3 contains 16 residues. The CDR3 coding sequence is TGTGCTAGTGGTTCCCGGGGGAGAGCAACTAATGAAAAACTGTTTTTT. It codes for CASGSRGRATNEKLFF. The full variable domain, with the rest looked up from reference TRBV12-5 and TRBJ1-4, is DARVTQTPRHKVTEMGQEVTMRCQPILGHNTVFWYRQTMMQGLELLAYFRNRAPLDDSGMPKDRFSAEMPDATLATLKIQPSEPRDSAVYFCASGSRGRATNEKLFFGSGTQLSVL.

A remark on this clone: Distinct nucleotide sequences in the sample also encode this CDR3. The chain uses TRBV18 and TRBJ2-7, with D perhaps matching TRBD1 (5 bases). CDR1 and CDR2 (germline): KGHSH, LQKENI. The CDR3 runs 12 residues. V lost 6 bases and J 1 base, leaving 7 bases between the germline ends. The CDR3 spells CASSQGSYEQYF. In DNA, the CDR3 is TGTGCCAGCTCCCAGGGATCCTACGAGCAGTACTTC.

This sequence joins TRBV14 and TRBJ1-1; D is uncertain. Trimming shortened V by 1 base and J by 11 bases, and 14 bases separated the two germline ends. The CDR3 spans 13 residues. Germline CDR1 SGHDN, CDR2 FVKESK. The CDR3 sequence is CASSQVPWAGAFF. DNA for the CDR3: TGTGCCAGCAGCCAAGTACCTTGGGCCGGCGCTTTCTTT.

CDR3 loop: CASSRQGDYEQYF. For the CDR3, the DNA is TGTGCCAGCAGCCGCCAGGGTGACTACGAGCAGTACTTC. This chain uses TRBV5-4 with TRBJ2-7; D is possibly TRBD1 (5 bases). Germline CDR1 SGHNT, CDR2 YYREEE (reference sequence). This CDR3 contains 13 residues. Between the trimmed V and J ends, which lost 4 bases and 3 bases, there was a span of 11 bases.

This chain links TRBV27 with TRBJ1-1; the D gene is possibly TRBD1 (6 bases). CDR3 length: 15 amino acids. V lost 7 bases, J lost 0 bases, and 15 bases lay in between. Looked up from germline, CDR1 is MNHEY and CDR2 is SMNVEV (reference sequence). In DNA, the CDR3 is TGTGCCAGCACCAAATTGGACAGCATGAACACTGAAGCTTTCTTT. Translation: CASTKLDSMNTEAFF.

The chain links TRBV19 to TRBJ2-3; perhaps TRBD1 as D (5 bases). Per germline, CDR1 LNHDA and CDR2 SQIVND (reference sequence). The CDR3 extends over 15 amino acids. V dropped 6 bases and J dropped 4 bases, with 17 bases sitting between them. The CDR3 region is CASRQGNTYSDTQYF. The DNA for the CDR3 is TGTGCCAGTAGGCAGGGAAATACCTATTCAGATACGCAGTATTTT.

The chain couples TRBV7-2 to TRBJ1-6; 8 positions match TRBD1. CDR1 is SGHTA and CDR2 is FQGNSA in the germline V gene. The CDR3 is 17 residues long. The trim removed 7 bases at V and 5 bases at J, leaving 13 bases unmatched. The CDR3 spells CASTIKLGTGHNSPLHF. For the CDR3, the DNA is TGTGCCAGCACCATCAAACTAGGGACAGGTCATAATTCACCCCTCCACTTT. Complete variable domain (other parts from reference TRBV7-2 and TRBJ1-6): GAGVSQSPSNKVTEKGKDVELRCDPISGHTALYWYRQSLGQGLEFLIYFQGNSAPDKSGLPSDRFSAERTGGSVSTLTIQRTQQEDSAVYLCASTIKLGTGHNSPLHFGNGTRLTVT.

This chain links TRBV7-8 with TRBJ2-1; the D gene is possibly TRBD1 (5 bases). This CDR3 contains 14 residues. V was trimmed by 5 bases and J by 6 bases, leaving 14 bases between them. CDR1 is SGHVS and CDR2 is FQNEAQ in the germline V gene. CDR3: CASSVTQVRNEQFF. The CDR3 DNA follows: TGTGCCAGCAGCGTTACACAGGTTCGCAATGAGCAGTTCTTC.

The chain uses TRBV9 and TRBJ1-5, with D possibly TRBD1 on 5 matching bases. Germline CDR1 is SGDLS and CDR2 is YYNGEE. V was clipped by 0 bases and J by 2 bases, with 9 bases between them. The CDR3 is 15 amino acids. This chain's CDR3 is CASSVEGAGNQPQHF. For the CDR3, the DNA is TGTGCCAGCAGCGTAGAAGGGGCAGGCAATCAGCCCCAGCATTTT.

This clone came up once. This chain links TRBV9 with TRBJ2-1, with TRBD2 matching 8 bases. Germline values: CDR1 SGDLS, CDR2 YYNGEE. The V segment lost 3 bases and the J segment 9 bases; nucleotides outside the gene matches: 11. This CDR3 is 15 amino acids long. The CDR3 is CASSDGRAGNTEQFF. The CDR3, as DNA: TGTGCCAGCAGCGACGGGAGGGCCGGGAACACTGAGCAGTTCTTC.

The V and J genes are TRBV5-4 and TRBJ2-3, with 11 positions matching TRBD1. CDR1 is SGHNT and CDR2 is YYREEE in the germline V gene (reference sequence). The CDR3 loop spans 15 amino acids. The J segment lost 8 bases and the V segment lost 4 bases, leaving 9 bases of the junction unmatched. The CDR3 DNA follows: TGTGCCAGCAGCCCTCCGGGACAGGGGGGGGCTACGCAGTATTTT. Translating it yields CASSPPGQGGATQYF. The full variable domain, rest sourced from reference TRBV5-4 and TRBJ2-3, is ETGVTQSPTHLIKTRGQQVTLRCSSQSGHNTVSWYQQALGQGPQFIFQYYREEENGRGNFPPRFSGLQFPNYSSELNVNALELDDSALYLCASSPPGQGGATQYFGPGTRLTVL.

The chain recombines TRBV10-3 with TRBJ1-1, with TRBD1 matching 7 bases. Germline V gives CDR1 ENHRY, CDR2 SYGVKD. This CDR3 is 12 amino acids long. After removal of 4 bases from V and 6 bases from J, the junction contained 2 bases not matched to a gene. In DNA, the CDR3 is TGTGCCATCAGTGCCCAGGGGGCTGAAGCTTTCTTT. It yields the protein CAISAQGAEAFF.

The chain couples TRBV7-9 to TRBJ2-2; D is undetermined. The CDR3 is 12 amino acids. Trimming took off 4 bases at V and 6 bases at J, with 6 bases between the two ends. Germline CDR1 SEHNR, CDR2 FQNEAQ (reference sequence). CDR3 amino acids: CASSSRAGELFF. CDR3 coding DNA: TGTGCCAGCAGCTCCCGTGCCGGGGAGCTGTTTTTT.

The CDR3 sequence: CASSRESAGGYTF. The CDR3 bases are TGTGCCAGCAGCCGGGAATCGGCCGGGGGCTACACCTTC. The chain employs TRBV5-4 and TRBJ1-2; D is ambiguous. Germline CDR1 SGHNT, CDR2 YYREEE (reference sequence). Trimming took off 4 bases at V and 8 bases at J, with 15 bases between the two ends. The CDR3 consists of 13 residues. The full variable domain, in which reference TRBV5-4 and TRBJ1-2 provide the parts outside the CDR3, is ETGVTQSPTHLIKTRGQQVTLRCSSQSGHNTVSWYQQALGQGPQFIFQYYREEENGRGNFPPRFSGLQFPNYSSELNVNALELDDSALYLCASSRESAGGYTFGSGTRLTVV.

The V call is TRBV5-1, the J call TRBJ2-6, with a weak D call TRBD1 (5 bases). Trimming removed 2 bases from V and 2 bases from J, with 8 bases in between. The CDR3 runs to 15 residues. Germline values: CDR1 SGHRS, CDR2 YFSETQ. CDR3: CASSFQGAGANVLTF. CDR3 in DNA: TGCGCCAGCAGCTTTCAGGGCGCTGGGGCCAACGTCCTGACTTTC. Full variable domain (rest looked up from reference TRBV5-1 and TRBJ2-6): KAGVTQTPRYLIKTRGQQVTLSCSPISGHRSVSWYQQTPGQGLQFLFEYFSETQRNKGNFPGRFSGRQFSNSRSEMNVSTLELGDSALYLCASSFQGAGANVLTFGAGSRLTVL.

V usage is TRBV4-1 and J usage is TRBJ2-2, with a possible D match to TRBD1 (5 bases). The CDR3 covers 17 residues. Looked up from germline, CDR1 is MGHRA and CDR2 is YSYEKL. V was trimmed by 0 bases and J by 4 bases, leaving 15 bases between them. The CDR3 nucleotides are TGCGCCAGCAGCCAAGATGAAGGGGCCCAAGGCACCGGGGAGCTGTTTTTT. Amino acids: CASSQDEGAQGTGELFF.

The gene calls are TRBV19 and TRBJ1-1; D uncertain. V dropped 7 bases and J dropped 0 bases, with 15 bases sitting between them. Germline V CDR1 and CDR2: LNHDA, SQIVND (reference sequence). The CDR3 contains 15 residues. CDR3 DNA: TGTGCCAGTACTTTGGTCCGGAGCATGAACACTGAAGCTTTCTTT. Amino acid sequence: CASTLVRSMNTEAFF.

The rearrangement joins TRBV7-9 to TRBJ2-5; D ambiguous. V lost 4 bases and J lost 5, with 8 bases in between. This CDR3 region has 12 residues. Germline values: CDR1 SEHNR, CDR2 FQNEAQ (reference sequence). The CDR3 here is CASSWNGETQYF. CDR3 DNA: TGTGCCAGCAGCTGGAACGGGGAGACCCAGTACTTC.

This clone was recorded only once. CDR3: CASSPDRNYGYTF. Here the CDR3 DNA reads TGCGCCAGCAGCCCGGACAGAAACTATGGCTACACCTTC. This sequence joins TRBV5-1 and TRBJ1-2, with a possible D match to TRBD1 (6 bases). CDR1 SGHRS and CDR2 YFSETQ come from the germline V gene. This CDR3 comprises 13 residues. Deletions cut 4 bases from V and 2 bases from J, with 9 bases between.

The rearrangement joins TRBV7-2 to TRBJ1-1; perhaps TRBD1 as D (5 bases). The V gene's germline CDR1 is SGHTA and CDR2 FQGNSA. V lost 5 bases, J lost 0 bases, and 10 bases lay in between. The CDR3 consists of 14 residues. For the CDR3, the DNA is TGTGCCAGCAGCACGAGACAGATGAACACTGAAGCTTTCTTT. As protein: CASSTRQMNTEAFF.

This clone was detected only a few times. The chain combines TRBV7-2 with TRBJ2-1, with D possibly being TRBD1 (5 bases). V gave up 5 bases and J gave up 3 bases, with 14 bases separating them. There are 15 residues in the CDR3. The V gene's germline CDR1 is SGHTA and CDR2 FQGNSA. CDR3 amino acids: CASSEGADIYNEQFF. CDR3 nucleotides: TGTGCCAGCAGCGAAGGGGCAGATATCTACAATGAGCAGTTCTTC.

J is TRBJ2-7 and V is TRBV25-1, with TRBD2 as a possible D gene (5 bases). Germline lookup yields CDR1 MGHDK and CDR2 SYGVNS. The CDR3 totals 16 residues. Deletions cut 4 bases from V and 2 bases from J, with 18 bases between. For the CDR3, the DNA is TGTGCCAGCAGTGCCGCCCGGGAACCTCCCCCCTACGAGCAGTACTTC. It is translated as CASSAAREPPPYEQYF.

This chain joins TRBV2 and TRBJ2-4, with TRBD1 identical over 8 bases. Germline CDR1 reads SNHLY; CDR2 reads FYNNEI. V gave up 11 bases and J gave up 9 bases; unmatched junction bases: 9. There are 12 residues in the CDR3. The CDR3 bases are TGTGCCGGCCAGGACAGGGACCCCATTCAGTACTTC. This sequence encodes CAGQDRDPIQYF.

The V gene is TRBV28, the J gene TRBJ2-6; 11 positions match TRBD1. CDR1 and CDR2 from the germline V gene are MDHEN and SYDVKM. V lost 2 bases to trimming and J lost 0 bases; unmatched junction nucleotides: 9. This CDR3 contains 20 residues. The CDR3 coding sequence is TGTGCCAGCAGTTTACCCCCCCGGGACAGGGGGGCCTCTGGGGCCAACGTCCTGACTTTC. Protein sequence: CASSLPPRDRGASGANVLTF.